These 25 T cell receptor beta chains originate from one sample sequenced in a study of cytomegalovirus exposure and HLA in healthy donors (dated by TCRdb to the late 2010s). Library generation was performed with the immunoSEQ multiplex PCR assay. For the multiplex PCR, a mixture combining 60 forward primers for TCR Vbeta segments and 13 reverse primers for TCR Jbeta segments was used. TCRdb holds this immuneACCESS table with in-frame rearrangements only. Some clones are missing; in checked studies, unresolved V genes explain under half, and the rest has no known cause. This sample has roughly 190,000 clones in its table, and more than 75% of those were observed once. More than 3% of the sample comes from the top ten. Sequencing used PBMCs. The source of these receptors is a man between 40 and 49 years old in good health and CMV-seropositive.

V is TRBV19 and J is TRBJ2-1; possibly TRBD2 for D (7 bases). CDR1 is LNHDA, CDR2 SQIVND, per germline (reference sequence). V was clipped by 5 bases and J by 8 bases, with 16 bases between them. The CDR3 contains 14 residues. CDR3 residues: CASSYDPGGYEQFF. CDR3 bases: TGTGCCAGTAGTTACGACCCGGGGGGCTATGAGCAGTTCTTC.

The V gene is TRBV6-1, the J gene TRBJ2-5; no clear D. This CDR3 has 12 residues. V lost 7 bases and J 5 bases, leaving 11 bases between the germline ends. CDR1 is MNHNS and CDR2 is SASEGT in the germline V gene. CDR3 sequence: CASTDPVETQYF. In nucleotides, the CDR3 is TGTGCCAGCACTGACCCGGTGGAGACCCAGTACTTC.

This chain connects TRBV2 to TRBJ1-2; D possibly corresponds to TRBD1 (5 bases). With 3 bases removed from V and 10 bases from J, the gap between germline ends came to 30 bases. This CDR3 has 18 amino acids. From germline, CDR1 is SNHLY and CDR2 FYNNEI. The CDR3 protein is CASSDPGRLGWGERAYTF. The DNA of the CDR3 is TGTGCCAGCAGTGACCCCGGGCGCCTGGGTTGGGGGGAGAGGGCCTACACCTTC.

In this sample, this clone turned up once. The chain combines TRBV7-2 with TRBJ2-2; 7 nucleotides match TRBD1. Germline loops: CDR1 SGHTA, CDR2 FQGNSA. This CDR3 contains 13 residues. CDR3 nucleotide sequence: TGTGCGGGCAGGACAGGGAACACCGGGGAGCTGTTTTTT. This codes for CAGRTGNTGELFF. Filled out from reference TRBV7-2 and TRBJ2-2, the complete variable domain reads GAGVSQSPSNKVTEKGKDVELRCDPISGHTALYWYRQSLGQGLEFLIYFQGNSAPDKSGLPSDRFSAERTGGSVSTLTIQRTQQEDSAVYLCAGRTGNTGELFFGEGSRLTVL.

This rearrangement joins TRBV19 to TRBJ2-1, with 8 nucleotides matching TRBD1. The J segment lost 4 bases and the V segment lost 7 bases, leaving 12 bases of the junction unmatched. This CDR3 has 16 residues. Germline V gene lookup returns CDR1 LNHDA and CDR2 SQIVND (reference sequence). CDR3 DNA: TGTGCCAGTAACGACGACAGGGGATGGAGATACAATGAGCAGTTCTTC. Translating gives CASNDDRGWRYNEQFF.

This rearrangement joins TRBV6-6 to TRBJ2-3; D is undetermined. Trimming stripped 0 bases from V and 1 base from J, with 8 bases between. The length of the CDR3 is 15 residues. Per the germline V gene, CDR1 is MNHNY and CDR2 is SVGAGI (reference sequence). In nucleotides, the CDR3 is TGTGCCAGCAGTTACTCGCGGCTAGGCACAGATACGCAGTATTTT. Translated, it gives CASSYSRLGTDTQYF.

The CDR3: CATSRLGQNTGELFF. The CDR3, as DNA: TGTGCCACCAGCAGATTGGGACAAAACACCGGGGAGCTGTTTTTT. The rearrangement joins TRBV15 to TRBJ2-2; D is possibly TRBD1 (6 bases). This CDR3 is built from 15 residues. The V and J ends lost 2 bases and 2 bases respectively, with 9 bases between them. The V gene's germline CDR1 is LNHNV and CDR2 YYDKDF (reference sequence). The whole variable domain, filled in from reference TRBV15 and TRBJ2-2, reads DAMVIQNPRYQVTQFGKPVTLSCSQTLNHNVMYWYQQKSSQAPKLLFHYYDKDFNNEADTPDNFQSRRPNTSFCFLDIRSPGLGDTAMYLCATSRLGQNTGELFFGEGSRLTVL.

The chain links TRBV11-1 to TRBJ2-3, with 14 positions matching TRBD2. CDR1 and CDR2 (germline): SGHAT, FQDESV (reference sequence). V trimming: 5 bases; J trimming: 6 bases; junction bases outside the gene matches: 16. The CDR3 sequence is 19 residues long. CDR3 protein: CASSTGLAGEEWVSDTQYF. The CDR3 DNA reads TGTGCCAGCAGCACGGGACTAGCGGGGGAAGAATGGGTCTCGGATACGCAGTATTTT.

This clone was counted once. The DNA for the CDR3 is TGTGCCATCAGTGACGGACAGGGAGGGGTCTACGAGCAGTACTTC. Translated: CAISDGQGGVYEQYF. The chain is built from TRBV10-3 and TRBJ2-7, with D perhaps matching TRBD1 (8 bases). The CDR3 covers 15 residues. The germline V and J ends were trimmed by 3 bases and 3 bases, with 15 bases remaining between them. The germline V gene encodes CDR1 ENHRY and CDR2 SYGVKD.

This clone was seen only a few times. V and J are TRBV9 and TRBJ2-2; 8 nucleotides line up with TRBD2. Trimming at V came to 3 bases and at J to 4 bases, leaving 2 bases not matched to a gene. Germline CDR1 is SGDLS and CDR2 is YYNGEE. This CDR3 has 14 residues. This CDR3 reads CASSGGGFTGELFF. Written as DNA, the CDR3 is TGTGCCAGCAGCGGCGGGGGGTTCACCGGGGAGCTGTTTTTT.

This sequence joins TRBV7-8 and TRBJ2-7; D is perhaps TRBD1 (7 bases). CDR1 is SGHVS and CDR2 is FQNEAQ in the germline V gene. CDR3 length: 14 residues. Trimming took 3 bases from V and 4 from J, leaving 13 bases between them. The CDR3 region has the DNA TGTGCCAGCAGCTTTCAGGGGGGTCCGTACGAGCAGTACTTC. This encodes CASSFQGGPYEQYF.

The rearrangement joins TRBV5-8 to TRBJ2-3, with 7 bases lining up with TRBD2. The CDR3 is 13 residues long. Unmatched junction bases numbered 8, after V lost 7 bases and J lost 6 bases. Germline CDR1 reads SGHTS; CDR2 reads YDEGEE. CDR3 DNA: TGTGCCAGCGCGGCGGGGGTTCCCGATACGCAGTATTTT. Translated, it gives CASAAGVPDTQYF.

The chain employs TRBV6-5 and TRBJ1-6; 7 nucleotides match TRBD1. The trim removed 6 bases at V and 5 bases at J, leaving 7 bases unmatched. The CDR3 sequence is 15 residues long. The germline V gene encodes CDR1 MNHEY and CDR2 SVGAGI. CDR3 amino acids: CASSRQGGNNSPLHF. CDR3 sequence (DNA): TGTGCCAGCAGCCGACAGGGAGGAAATAATTCACCCCTCCACTTT.

This chain uses TRBV5-3 with TRBJ1-6, with a tentative D call TRBD1 (5 bases). TRBV5-3 is given ORF status, its function remaining uncertain. The V end lost 4 bases, the J end lost 7 bases, and 15 bases lay between the germline ends. CDR3 size: 15 residues. The CDR3 here is CARSVPGRGNSPLHF. The CDR3, as DNA: TGTGCCAGAAGCGTCCCGGGACGGGGGAATTCACCCCTCCACTTT.

This chain links TRBV6-4 with TRBJ2-7; D unclear. This CDR3 is built from 14 residues. Germline CDR1 reads MRHNA; CDR2 reads SNTAGT. Deletions cut 4 bases from V and 2 bases from J, with 12 bases between. Here the CDR3 DNA reads TGTGCCAGCAGTGTACTAAGACGGACCTACGAGCAGTACTTC. It codes for CASSVLRRTYEQYF.

The V and J genes are TRBV2 and TRBJ2-3; 7 bases line up with TRBD2. With 10 bases clipped from V and 5 bases from J, the junction kept 12 bases outside the gene matches. The CDR3 extends over 14 amino acids. Germline loops: CDR1 SNHLY, CDR2 FYNNEI. The CDR3 DNA reads TGTGCCACCATAGGCGGGGGTACCCAAGATACGCAGTATTTT. Translated: CATIGGGTQDTQYF. Full variable domain (remainder filled in from reference TRBV2 and TRBJ2-3): EPEVTQTPSHQVTQMGQEVILRCVPISNHLYFYWYRQILGQKVEFLVSFYNNEISEKSEIFDDQFSVERPDGSNFTLKIRSTKLEDSAMYFCATIGGGTQDTQYFGPGTRLTVL.

V and J are TRBV7-2 and TRBJ2-3; 7 nucleotides agree with TRBD2. J was trimmed by 5 bases and V by 2 bases; bases with no gene match: 10. This CDR3 has 16 residues. CDR1 SGHTA and CDR2 FQGNSA come from the germline V gene. The CDR3 DNA reads TGTGCCAGCAGCTTACCCGGGGCGAGCGGGGTAGATACGCAGTATTTT. It encodes CASSLPGASGVDTQYF.

Worth noting for this clone: Other DNA sequences in the sample encode the same CDR3. This chain connects TRBV7-3 to TRBJ2-7; 9 bases agree with TRBD1. Losses at the gene ends were 0 bases for V and 5 bases for J; bases not matched to a gene: 8. CDR1 SGHTA and CDR2 FQGTGA come from the germline V gene. This CDR3 region has 16 residues. CDR3 nucleotide sequence: TGTGCCAGCAGCTTAACGGCCGGGACAGGGATCCACGAGCAGTACTTC. It is translated as CASSLTAGTGIHEQYF.

J is TRBJ1-1 and V is TRBV27; tentatively, D is TRBD1 (6 bases). The CDR3 consists of 15 residues. Per the germline V gene, CDR1 is MNHEY and CDR2 is SMNVEV (reference sequence). Trimming shortened V by 7 bases and J by 3 bases, and 18 bases separated the two germline ends. In DNA, the CDR3 is TGTGCCAGCATGGGGGCGGGGGGCAGGTACACTGAAGCTTTCTTT. It translates to CASMGAGGRYTEAFF.

The rearrangement joins TRBV14 to TRBJ1-3; no clear D gene. This CDR3 comprises 14 residues. Trimming pared 6 bases from V and 0 bases from J, leaving 9 bases between. Germline loops: CDR1 SGHDN, CDR2 FVKESK. This CDR3 is CASRFTGSGNTIYF. The CDR3 region has the DNA TGTGCCAGCAGATTCACGGGCTCTGGAAACACCATATATTTT.

The chain employs TRBV18 and TRBJ2-7; 8 nucleotides line up with TRBD1. V dropped 3 bases and J dropped 4; count of bases not matched to a gene: 2. The CDR3 runs 13 residues. From germline, CDR1 is KGHSH and CDR2 LQKENI. CDR3: CASSPRQGYEQYF. The CDR3 region has the DNA TGTGCCAGCTCACCTCGACAGGGGTACGAGCAGTACTTC.

The V gene is TRBV10-3, the J gene TRBJ2-6; D gene ambiguous. The V gene lost 6 bases and the J gene lost 1 base, with 4 bases spanning the gap. CDR1 is ENHRY, CDR2 SYGVKD, per germline. The CDR3 is made up of 13 amino acids. The CDR3 coding sequence is TGTGCCATCAGGGCATCTGGGGCCAACGTCCTGACTTTC. This sequence encodes CAIRASGANVLTF.

Comment on this clone: The same CDR3 arises from other DNA sequences in this sample as well. This chain links TRBV5-1 with TRBJ2-5; 8 bases are shared with TRBD2. There are 14 residues in the CDR3. Trimming removed 1 base from V and 2 bases from J; junction bases left unmatched: 1. Germline assignment: CDR1 SGHRS and CDR2 YFSETQ. The CDR3 nucleotides are TGCGCCAGCAGCTTGACTAGCGGTCAAGAGACCCAGTACTTC. This translates into CASSLTSGQETQYF.

The chain combines TRBV2 with TRBJ2-5; D is ambiguous. The germline gives CDR1 SNHLY, CDR2 FYNNEI. The germline V and J ends were trimmed by 6 bases and 1 base, with 12 bases remaining between them. The CDR3 contains 14 residues. CDR3 loop: CASSLAGIQETQYF. DNA for the CDR3: TGTGCCAGCAGCCTCGCCGGTATCCAAGAGACCCAGTACTTC.

The gene calls are TRBV2 and TRBJ2-5; TRBD1 is a possible D gene (6 bases). The CDR3 has 16 residues. V was clipped by 5 bases and J by 0 bases, with 16 bases between them. Germline V gene sequence: CDR1 SNHLY, CDR2 FYNNEI. CDR3 in DNA: TGTGCCAGCAGTCCCAACAGGGTATGGGACCAAGAGACCCAGTACTTC. This codes for CASSPNRVWDQETQYF.